This TCR beta chain emerged from a study of OX40 agonist ivuxolimab in advanced cancers. In the study overall: Clinicians treated patients with ivuxolimab, an agonistic anti-OX40 (CD134) antibody. Patients receiving dose escalation had hepatocellular carcinoma, melanoma, renal cell or head and neck cancer.

Patients were ineligible given autoimmune disease history or systemic immunosuppression. The V segment lost 4 bases and the J segment 1 base; nucleotides outside the gene matches: 8. This CDR3 spans 18 amino acids. Germline values: CDR1 SGDLS, CDR2 YYNGEE. Assay: immunoSEQ multiplex PCR; the TCRdb copy retains only in-frame clones and omits some. This repertoire shows some 15,000 clones, more than 70% found once; its top ten account for under 30%. The rearrangement joins TRBV9 to TRBJ2-1, with 13 bases identical to TRBD2. Sequencing was performed on CD4+ or CD8+ T cells sorted from blood, taken in a trial of the OX40 agonist ivuxolimab. This TCR came from an adult with an advanced solid tumor such as melanoma, head and neck, liver or kidney cancer. The DNA of the CDR3 is TGTGCCAGCAGCACATATACGGGACTAGCGGGATCCTACAATGAGCAGTTCTTC. Translated, it gives CASSTYTGLAGSYNEQFF. The variable domain in full, with the rest retrieved from reference TRBV9 and TRBJ2-1, is DSGVTQTPKHLITATGQRVTLRCSPRSGDLSVYWYQQSLDQGLQFLIQYYNGEERAKGNILERFSAQQFPDLHSELNLSSLELGDSALYFCASSTYTGLAGSYNEQFFGPGTRLTVL.